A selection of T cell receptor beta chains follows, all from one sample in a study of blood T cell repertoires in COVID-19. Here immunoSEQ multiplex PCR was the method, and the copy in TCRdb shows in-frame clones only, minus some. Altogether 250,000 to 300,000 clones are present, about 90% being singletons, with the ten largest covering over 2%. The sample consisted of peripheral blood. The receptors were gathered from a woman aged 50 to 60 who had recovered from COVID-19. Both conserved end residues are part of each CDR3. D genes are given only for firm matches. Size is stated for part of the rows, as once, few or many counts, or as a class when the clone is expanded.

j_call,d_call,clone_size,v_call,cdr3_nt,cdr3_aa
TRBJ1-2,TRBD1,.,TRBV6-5,TGTGCCAGCAGATCCCTGGGACAGGGGCCTGATGGCTACACCTTC,CASRSLGQGPDGYTF
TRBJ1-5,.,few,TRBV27,TGTGCCAGCAGTCCGCTCTGGGCCGGCAATCAGCCCCAGCATTTT,CASSPLWAGNQPQHF
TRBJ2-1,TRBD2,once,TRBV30,TGTGCCTGGAGTGGACTAGCGGGAGGGAATGAGCAGTTCTTC,CAWSGLAGGNEQFF
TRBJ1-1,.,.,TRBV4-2,TGTGCCAGCAGCCAAGGGCGGAGCACTGAAGCTTTCTTT,CASSQGRSTEAFF
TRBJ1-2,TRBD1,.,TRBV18,TGTGCCAGCTCACCATCCGCACAGGGGAACTATGGCTACACCTTC,CASSPSAQGNYGYTF
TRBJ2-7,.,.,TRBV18,TGTGCCAGCTCGCCGACGGGATTGACCTACGAGCAGTACTTC,CASSPTGLTYEQYF
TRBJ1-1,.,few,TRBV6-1,TGTGCCAGCTGTGATCTCGGCAGGGGAACTGAAGCTTTCTTT,CASCDLGRGTEAFF
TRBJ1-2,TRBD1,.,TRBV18,TGTGCCAGCTCCCCGGACAGGGGGCCTGGCTACACCTTC,CASSPDRGPGYTF
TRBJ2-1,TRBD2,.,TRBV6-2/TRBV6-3,TGTGCCAGCAGTTACTTTGGCGGGAGGGAGAATGAGCAGTTCTTC,CASSYFGGRENEQFF
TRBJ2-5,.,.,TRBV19,TGTGCCAGTAGTAGAACCACCGGGACTCGTGGTCTGGCCCAGTACTTC,CASSRTTGTRGLAQYF
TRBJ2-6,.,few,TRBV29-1,TGCAGCGTGAGGGGACTGTCTGGGGCCAACGTCCTGACTTTC,CSVRGLSGANVLTF
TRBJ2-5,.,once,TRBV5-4,TGTGCCAGCAGCTTCGATCCAACCAGAGAGACCCAGTACTTC,CASSFDPTRETQYF
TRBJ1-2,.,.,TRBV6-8,TGTGCCAGCAGTTACTCGGGGAGACATATGAATGGCTACACCTTC,CASSYSGRHMNGYTF
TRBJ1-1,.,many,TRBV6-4,TGTGCCAGCAGTGATCCAGGGGCGCCTGAAGGCACTGAAGCTTTCTTT,CASSDPGAPEGTEAFF
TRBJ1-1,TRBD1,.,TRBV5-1,TGCGCCAGCAGCGCAGGGGGCACCCTGAACACTGAAGCTTTCTTT,CASSAGGTLNTEAFF
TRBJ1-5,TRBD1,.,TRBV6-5,TGTGCCAGCAGGTTGACAGGGGGCGGTCAGCCCCAGCATTTT,CASRLTGGGQPQHF
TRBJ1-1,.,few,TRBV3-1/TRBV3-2,TGTGCCAGCAGCCAAGTGAGTGTGGCTGAAGCTTTCTTT,CASSQVSVAEAFF
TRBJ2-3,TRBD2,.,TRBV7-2,TGTGCCAGCAGACTAATGCTAGCGGGGGGCCCCACAGATACGCAGTATTTT,CASRLMLAGGPTDTQYF
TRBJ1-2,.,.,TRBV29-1,TGCAGCGTTGGTTGGCAGGCCAGGGAAGCTAACTATGGCTACACCTTC,CSVGWQAREANYGYTF
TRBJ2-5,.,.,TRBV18,TGTGCCAGCTCACAAGGGGGAGAGACCCAGTACTTC,CASSQGGETQYF
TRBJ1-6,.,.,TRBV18,TGTGCCAGCTCACCACTGGGAGCGAACGGCGCTTATTCACCCCTCCACTTT,CASSPLGANGAYSPLHF
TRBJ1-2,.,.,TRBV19,TGTGCCAGTATTGGGCACTATGGCTACACCTTC,CASIGHYGYTF
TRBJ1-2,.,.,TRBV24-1,TGTGCCACCAGTGATAAGGGGAACTATGGCTACACCTTC,CATSDKGNYGYTF
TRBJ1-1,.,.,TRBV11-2,TGTGCCAGCAGCTTAGAGAGGGGAGGAACTGAAGCTTTCTTT,CASSLERGGTEAFF
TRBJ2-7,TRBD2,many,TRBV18,TGTGCCAGCTCACCATATAAGGAGTCTAGCGGGATTACCTACGAGCAGTACTTC,CASSPYKESSGITYEQYF
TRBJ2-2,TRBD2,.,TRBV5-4,TGTGCCAGCAGCTCGGGACTAGCGGGGATACGGCCCGGGGAGCTGTTTTTT,CASSSGLAGIRPGELFF
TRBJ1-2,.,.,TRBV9,TGTGCCAGCAGCGTAGATGAATTCTTGGAGACGGCGACTAACTATGGCTACACCTTC,CASSVDEFLETATNYGYTF
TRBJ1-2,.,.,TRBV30,TGTGCCACTTCCTATGGCTACACCTTC,CATSYGYTF
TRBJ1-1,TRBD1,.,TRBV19,TGTGCCAGTAGTCCAGGACAGGTCATGAACATTGAAGCTTTCTTT,CASSPGQVMNIEAFF
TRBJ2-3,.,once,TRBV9,TGTGCCAGCAGCGCGGGATCCTCGGGCCACGATACGCAGTATTTT,CASSAGSSGHDTQYF
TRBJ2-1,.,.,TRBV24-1,TGTGCCACCAGTGATTATGGGAGGAAAGTTGATGAGCAGTTCTTC,CATSDYGRKVDEQFF
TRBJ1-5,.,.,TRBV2,TGTGCCAGCAGTGAGGGGGGGCCCAATCAGCCCCAGCATTTT,CASSEGGPNQPQHF
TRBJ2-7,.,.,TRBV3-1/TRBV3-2,TGTGCCAGCAGCCAGCCTAGCCCCACGCGATACGAGCAGTACTTC,CASSQPSPTRYEQYF
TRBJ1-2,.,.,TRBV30,TGTGCCTGGAGCCCTATCGGGGTGGGCTATGGCTACACCTTC,CAWSPIGVGYGYTF
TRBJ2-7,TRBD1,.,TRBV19,TGTGCCAGTAGTTTAACCGGGACAGGGAGTAACGAGCAGTACTTC,CASSLTGTGSNEQYF
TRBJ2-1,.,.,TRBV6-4,TGTGCCAGCAGTGAACGGGTCACTGATGAGCAGTTCTTC,CASSERVTDEQFF
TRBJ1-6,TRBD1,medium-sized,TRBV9,TGTGCCAGCAGCGTAGGGCAGGGGGGAAATTCACCCCTCCACTTT,CASSVGQGGNSPLHF
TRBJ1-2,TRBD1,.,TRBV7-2,TGTGCCAGCACCGACCGGGGACAGGGTTATGGCTACACCTTC,CASTDRGQGYGYTF
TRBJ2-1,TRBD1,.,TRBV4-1,TGCGCCAGCAGCCCGACTCCGACAGGGGCCTACAATGAGCAGTTCTTC,CASSPTPTGAYNEQFF
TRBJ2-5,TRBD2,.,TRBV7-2,TGTGCCAGCAGCGTTGGGATAGCGGGAGTACGTGAGACCCAGTACTTC,CASSVGIAGVRETQYF
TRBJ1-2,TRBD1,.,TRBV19,TGTGCCAGTAGCCCCGGACAGGGCGGCAACACCTATGGCTACACCTTC,CASSPGQGGNTYGYTF
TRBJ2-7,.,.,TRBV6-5,TGTGCCAGTGGACTATCCGGCTCCTACGAGCAGTACTTC,CASGLSGSYEQYF
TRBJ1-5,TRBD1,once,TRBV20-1,TGCAGTGCTAGTGCTCCCGGGACAGCGATCAATCAGCCCCAGCATTTT,CSASAPGTAINQPQHF
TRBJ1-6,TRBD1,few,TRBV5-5,TGTGCCAGCAGCGAGACAGGGGGGTCACCCCTCCACTTT,CASSETGGSPLHF
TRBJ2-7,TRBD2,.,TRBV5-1,TGCGCCAGCAGCTCGAGTTTTAGCGGGGGAAGCTACGAGCAGTACTTC,CASSSSFSGGSYEQYF